This T cell receptor (beta chain) was recorded in a study of shared clonotypes between healthy human individuals. The overall study: Donors consisted of two women and three men between 18 and 49.

Only in-frame clones appear in the TCRdb table, and some are missing; sequencing was by immunoSEQ multiplex PCR. The repertoire holds hundreds of thousands of clones, with 90% to 97% as singletons. Study-level points and caveats: Researchers sampled only blood; tissue repertoires likely differ. There were few donors, and this limited the genetic and exposure-history diversity represented. Shared across several donors were roughly 4.8% of the naive CD4 clonotypes.

Comments on this clone: What it binds is not known.

The CDR3 length is 14 residues. Trimming took off 2 bases at V and 6 bases at J, with 11 bases between the two ends. CDR1 is KGHSH, CDR2 LQKENI, per germline. The clonotype was recovered from a woman in her 30s in good health. Sequencing was performed on naive CD4+ T cells sorted from blood. The subset was: CD45RA+ positively selected. The rearrangement links TRBV18 to TRBJ1-5; D uncertain. For the CDR3, the DNA is TGTGCCAGCTCACCATCTCACAGAGGTCAGCCCCAGCATTTT. Its protein is CASSPSHRGQPQHF.